One sample yielded the 4 T cell receptor beta chains listed below, sequenced in a study of long-term antiretroviral therapy in people with HIV. Run at survey level, the immunoSEQ assay was version v3.0. This table comes from immunoSEQ multiplex PCR, and its TCRdb copy is limited to in-frame clones, with some not included. The table lists under 30,000 clones, roughly 95% of them singletons. The material was unsorted PBMCs, obtained around 6 years after starting antiretroviral therapy. The receptors originated from a man aged 30-40 years with HIV.

The rearrangement uses TRBV4-1 and TRBJ2-7; perhaps TRBD1 as D (6 bases). CDR3 size: 17 residues. The germline V gene encodes CDR1 MGHRA and CDR2 YSYEKL. Trimming cost V 2 bases and J 6 bases, with 23 bases left between them. The CDR3 loop is CASSQTRLRQAEREQYF. In nucleotides, the CDR3 is TGCGCCAGCAGCCAAACCCGTCTCCGACAGGCTGAACGCGAGCAGTACTTC.

V and J are TRBV9 and TRBJ2-7; 8 bases are shared with TRBD1. Germline loops: CDR1 SGDLS, CDR2 YYNGEE. The CDR3 consists of 15 residues. The junction had 9 bases not matched to a gene; V was cut back by 4 bases and J by 3 bases. CDR3 residues: CASSSTGQGHYEQYF. The CDR3 coding sequence is TGTGCCAGCAGCTCCACCGGACAGGGACACTACGAGCAGTACTTC. The full variable domain, completed using reference TRBV9 and TRBJ2-7, is DSGVTQTPKHLITATGQRVTLRCSPRSGDLSVYWYQQSLDQGLQFLIQYYNGEERAKGNILERFSAQQFPDLHSELNLSSLELGDSALYFCASSSTGQGHYEQYFGPGTRLTVT.

The genes are TRBV30 and TRBJ2-3; no definite D call. The CDR3 runs to 11 residues. CDR1 and CDR2 (germline): GTSNPN, SVGIG (reference sequence). The V and J ends lost 2 bases and 2 bases respectively, with 2 bases between them. CDR3 nucleotide sequence: TGTGCCTGGAGTAACACAGATACGCAGTATTTT. It yields the protein CAWSNTDTQYF. Based on the CDR3 plus reference TRBV30 and TRBJ2-3, the full variable domain is SQTIHQWPATLVQPVGSPLSLECTVEGTSNPNLYWYRQAAGRGLQLLFYSVGIGQISSEVPQNLSASRPQDRQFILSSKKLLLSDSGFYLCAWSNTDTQYFGPGTRLTVL.

The V gene is TRBV5-6, the J gene TRBJ2-3; D is ambiguous. The CDR3 is made up of 14 amino acids. The germline CDR1 and CDR2 sequences are SGHDT and YYEEEE. V was shortened by 3 bases and J by 6 bases, with 14 bases between the two germline ends. CDR3 region: CASSSALMRDTQYF. CDR3 bases: TGTGCCAGCAGCTCGGCTTTGATGAGGGATACGCAGTATTTT.